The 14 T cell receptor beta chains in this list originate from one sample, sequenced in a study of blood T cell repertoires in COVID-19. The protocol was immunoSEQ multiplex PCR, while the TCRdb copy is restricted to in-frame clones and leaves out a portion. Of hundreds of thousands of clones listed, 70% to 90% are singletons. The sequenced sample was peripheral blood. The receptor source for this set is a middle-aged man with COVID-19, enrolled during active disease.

CDR3 sequence (DNA): TGTGCCAGCAGCACAGGGGTCTACGGGGAGACCCAGTACTTC. As protein: CASSTGVYGETQYF. V is TRBV11-2 and J is TRBJ2-5; 7 bases fit TRBD1. CDR3 size: 14 residues. With V trimmed by 5 bases and J by 5 bases, 8 bases remained unmatched. Looked up from germline, CDR1 is SGHAT and CDR2 is FQNNGV.

The CDR3 coding sequence is TGTGCCAGCAGCTCCGGGACAGGGGCCTACGAGCAGTACTTC. Protein: CASSSGTGAYEQYF. The V and J genes are TRBV4-2 and TRBJ2-7, with TRBD1 identical over 10 bases. This CDR3 comprises 14 residues. Germline lookup yields CDR1 LGHNA and CDR2 YNFKEQ. Losses at the gene ends were 5 bases for V and 2 bases for J; bases not matched to a gene: 3.

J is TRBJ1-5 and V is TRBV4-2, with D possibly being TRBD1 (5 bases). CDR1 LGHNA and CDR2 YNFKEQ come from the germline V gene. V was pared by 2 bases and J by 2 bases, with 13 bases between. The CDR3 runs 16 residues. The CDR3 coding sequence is TGTGCCAGCAGCCAAATTCAGGGAAGCGGCAATCAGCCCCAGCATTTT. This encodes CASSQIQGSGNQPQHF.

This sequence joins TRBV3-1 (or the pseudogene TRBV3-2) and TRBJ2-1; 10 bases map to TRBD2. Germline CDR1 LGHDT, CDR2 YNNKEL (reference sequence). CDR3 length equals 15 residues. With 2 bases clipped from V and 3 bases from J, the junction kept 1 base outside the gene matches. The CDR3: CASSQTSGDYNEQFF. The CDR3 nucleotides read TGTGCCAGCAGCCAAACTAGCGGGGACTACAATGAGCAGTTCTTC.

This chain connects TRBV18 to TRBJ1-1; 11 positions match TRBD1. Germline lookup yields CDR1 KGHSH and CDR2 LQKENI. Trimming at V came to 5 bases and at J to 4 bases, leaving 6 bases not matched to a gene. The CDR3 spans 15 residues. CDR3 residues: CASSARTGGGTEAFF. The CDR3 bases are TGTGCCAGCTCAGCAAGGACAGGGGGCGGCACTGAAGCTTTCTTT. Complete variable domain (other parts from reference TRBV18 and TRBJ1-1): NAGVMQNPRHLVRRRGQEARLRCSPMKGHSHVYWYRQLPEEGLKFMVYLQKENIIDESGMPKERFSAEFPKEGPSILRIQQVVRGDSAAYFCASSARTGGGTEAFFGQGTRLTVV.

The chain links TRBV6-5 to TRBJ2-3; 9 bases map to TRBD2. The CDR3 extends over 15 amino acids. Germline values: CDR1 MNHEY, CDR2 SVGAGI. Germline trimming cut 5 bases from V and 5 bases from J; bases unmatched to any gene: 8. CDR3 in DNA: TGTGCCAGCAGTCCTACTAGCGGGTATGGAGATACGCAGTATTTT. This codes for CASSPTSGYGDTQYF.

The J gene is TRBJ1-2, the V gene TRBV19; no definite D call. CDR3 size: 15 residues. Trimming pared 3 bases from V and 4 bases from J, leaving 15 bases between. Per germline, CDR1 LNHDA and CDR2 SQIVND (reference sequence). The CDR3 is CASSMAFSGIYGYTF. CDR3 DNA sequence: TGTGCCAGTAGTATGGCCTTCAGCGGGATCTATGGCTACACCTTC.

CDR3 coding DNA: TGTGCCAGCAGTTTAGCATCGGGACAGGGCCTCTACGAGCAGTACTTC. It is translated as CASSLASGQGLYEQYF. The chain recombines TRBV27 with TRBJ2-7; 9 bases align to TRBD1. The CDR3 is made up of 16 amino acids. Germline loops: CDR1 MNHEY, CDR2 SMNVEV (reference sequence). J was trimmed by 3 bases and V by 2 bases; bases with no gene match: 8.

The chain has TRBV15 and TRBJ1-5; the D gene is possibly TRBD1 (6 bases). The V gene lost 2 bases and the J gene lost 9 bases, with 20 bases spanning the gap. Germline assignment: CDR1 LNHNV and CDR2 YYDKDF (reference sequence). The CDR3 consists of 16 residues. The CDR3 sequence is CATSRPNRVLGLPQHF. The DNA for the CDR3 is TGTGCCACCAGCAGACCGAACAGGGTTTTGGGTCTGCCCCAGCATTTT.

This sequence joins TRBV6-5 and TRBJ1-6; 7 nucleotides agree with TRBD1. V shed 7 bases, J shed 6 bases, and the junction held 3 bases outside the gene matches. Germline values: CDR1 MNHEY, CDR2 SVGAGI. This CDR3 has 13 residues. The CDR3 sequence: CASMYRGNSPLHF. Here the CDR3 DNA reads TGTGCCAGCATGTACAGGGGTAATTCACCCCTCCACTTT.

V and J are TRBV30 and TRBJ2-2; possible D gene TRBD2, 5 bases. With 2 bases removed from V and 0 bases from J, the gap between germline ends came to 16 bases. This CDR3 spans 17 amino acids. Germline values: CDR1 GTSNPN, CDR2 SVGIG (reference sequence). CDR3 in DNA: TGTGCCTGGAGTAATATGATGCCGGGAACGAACACCGGGGAGCTGTTTTTT. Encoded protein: CAWSNMMPGTNTGELFF.

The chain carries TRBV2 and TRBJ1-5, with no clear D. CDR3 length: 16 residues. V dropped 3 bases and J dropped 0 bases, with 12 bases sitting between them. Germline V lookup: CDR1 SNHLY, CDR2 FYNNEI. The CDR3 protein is CASSDVTSPSNQPQHF. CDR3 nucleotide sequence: TGTGCCAGCAGTGATGTTACATCCCCTAGCAATCAGCCCCAGCATTTT.

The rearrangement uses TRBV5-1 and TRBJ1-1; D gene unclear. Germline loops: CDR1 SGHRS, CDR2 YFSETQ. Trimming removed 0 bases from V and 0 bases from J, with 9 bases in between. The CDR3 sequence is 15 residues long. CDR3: CASSLVSQMNTEAFF. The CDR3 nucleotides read TGCGCCAGCAGCTTGGTTTCCCAGATGAACACTGAAGCTTTCTTT. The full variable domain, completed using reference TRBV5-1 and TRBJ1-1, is KAGVTQTPRYLIKTRGQQVTLSCSPISGHRSVSWYQQTPGQGLQFLFEYFSETQRNKGNFPGRFSGRQFSNSRSEMNVSTLELGDSALYLCASSLVSQMNTEAFFGQGTRLTVV.

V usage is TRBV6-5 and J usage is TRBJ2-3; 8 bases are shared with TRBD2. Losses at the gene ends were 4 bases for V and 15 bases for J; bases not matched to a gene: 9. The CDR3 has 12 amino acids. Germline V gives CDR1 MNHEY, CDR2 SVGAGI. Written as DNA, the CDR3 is TGTGCCAGCAGTTTAGCGGGGAGTACACAATATTTT. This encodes CASSLAGSTQYF.